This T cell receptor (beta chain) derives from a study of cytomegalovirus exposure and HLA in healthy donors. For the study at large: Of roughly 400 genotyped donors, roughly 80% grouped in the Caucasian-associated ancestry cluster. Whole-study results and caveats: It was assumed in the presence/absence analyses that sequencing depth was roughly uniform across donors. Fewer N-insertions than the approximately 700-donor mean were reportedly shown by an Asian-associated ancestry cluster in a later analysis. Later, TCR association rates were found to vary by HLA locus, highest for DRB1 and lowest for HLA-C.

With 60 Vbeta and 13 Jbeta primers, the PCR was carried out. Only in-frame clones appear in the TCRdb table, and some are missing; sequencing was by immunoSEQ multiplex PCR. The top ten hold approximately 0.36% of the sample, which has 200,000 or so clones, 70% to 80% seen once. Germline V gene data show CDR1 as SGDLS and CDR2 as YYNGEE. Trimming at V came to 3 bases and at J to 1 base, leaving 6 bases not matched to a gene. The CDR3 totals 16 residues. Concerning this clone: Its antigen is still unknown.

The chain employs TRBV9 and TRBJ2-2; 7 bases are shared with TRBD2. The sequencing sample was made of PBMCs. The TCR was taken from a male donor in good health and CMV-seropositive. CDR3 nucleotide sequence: TGTGCCAGCAGCGGGATGACGGGAGGGAACACCGGGGAGCTGTTTTTT. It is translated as CASSGMTGGNTGELFF. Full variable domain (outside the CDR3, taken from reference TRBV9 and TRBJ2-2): DSGVTQTPKHLITATGQRVTLRCSPRSGDLSVYWYQQSLDQGLQFLIQYYNGEERAKGNILERFSAQQFPDLHSELNLSSLELGDSALYFCASSGMTGGNTGELFFGEGSRLTVL.